This note documents a single TCR beta chain sequence. This sample is part of a study of blood T cell repertoires in COVID-19. Study information: Spain, Italy and the United States supplied samples that represented acute and convalescent COVID-19.

The assay was immunoSEQ multiplex PCR, and TCRdb's table has in-frame clones only and misses some. This table has a few hundred thousand clones, about 86% appearing once. Trimming took off 4 bases at V and 6 bases at J, with 10 bases between the two ends. This CDR3 contains 12 residues. Germline V CDR1 and CDR2: SGHRS, YFSETQ. The chain is built from TRBV5-1 and TRBJ1-2; perhaps TRBD1 as D (5 bases). The sequence derives from a woman in her forties with acute COVID-19. The source material was PBMCs or T cells enriched from blood (not recorded which). CDR3 bases: TGCGCCAGCAGCAGGGGCCTAGATGGCTACACCTTC. This sequence encodes CASSRGLDGYTF.